These T cell receptor beta chains were read from a single sample in a study of cytomegalovirus exposure and HLA in healthy donors. Sequencing used immunoSEQ multiplex PCR; TCRdb keeps in-frame clones, though not all of them. The sample has 100,000 to 150,000 clones; about 83% are singletons. The sample was PBMCs. Receptor source: a woman in her forties in good health and CMV-seropositive. Both conserved end residues are part of each CDR3. D genes are given only for firm matches. Only some rows state a clone size, as once, few, many or a class for expanded clones.

D	size	V	J	CDR3	DNA
TRBD1	.	TRBV13	TRBJ2-2	CASSLDRGVTGELFF	TGTGCCAGCAGCTTGGACAGGGGTGTCACCGGGGAGCTGTTTTTT
.	.	TRBV5-6	TRBJ2-6	CASSQGSSGANVLTF	TGTGCCAGCAGTCAAGGGAGCTCTGGGGCCAACGTCCTGACTTTC
TRBD1	.	TRBV7-9	TRBJ2-7	CATSKGDSYEQYF	TGTGCCACATCTAAGGGGGACAGCTACGAGCAGTACTTC
TRBD1	few	TRBV6-5	TRBJ1-2	CASSYGQAPYGYTF	TGTGCCAGCAGTTACGGACAGGCCCCCTATGGCTACACCTTC
TRBD2	.	TRBV28	TRBJ2-2	CASSLILAGFTGELFF	TGTGCCAGCAGTTTAATCCTAGCGGGCTTCACCGGGGAGCTGTTTTTT
TRBD1	.	TRBV7-3	TRBJ2-2	CASSLTRTGGFTGELFF	TGTGCCAGCAGCTTAACGAGGACAGGGGGCTTCACCGGGGAGCTGTTTTTT
TRBD1	.	TRBV4-3	TRBJ1-2	CAGSQDRDRDYGYTF	TGCGCCGGCAGCCAAGATCGGGACAGAGACTATGGCTACACCTTC
TRBD1	.	TRBV5-1	TRBJ2-3	CASSIGQGGLDTQYF	TGCGCCAGCAGCATAGGACAGGGTGGGCTGGATACGCAGTATTTT
.	once	TRBV18	TRBJ2-7	CASSPGASYEQYF	TGTGCCAGCTCCCCAGGGGCCTCATACGAGCAGTACTTC
TRBD2	once	TRBV10-1	TRBJ2-2	CASSSSAGAGELFF	TGCGCCAGCAGCTCCTCCGCGGGGGCCGGGGAGCTGTTTTTT
TRBD2	.	TRBV6-6	TRBJ2-1	CASRGGGRVYNEQFF	TGTGCCAGCAGGGGGGGCGGGAGGGTTTACAATGAGCAGTTCTTC
TRBD1	once	TRBV7-6	TRBJ1-2	CASSPDRGRDYGYTF	TGTGCCAGCAGCCCTGACAGGGGTAGAGACTATGGCTACACCTTC
.	once	TRBV28	TRBJ1-2	CASSFKGYGYTF	TGTGCCAGCAGTTTTAAGGGGTATGGCTACACCTTC
TRBD2	.	TRBV4-1	TRBJ2-7	CASSLASGNYEQYF	TGCGCCAGCAGCCTGGCTAGCGGGAACTACGAGCAGTACTTC
TRBD1	.	TRBV6-5	TRBJ2-1	CASRTTGVHEQFF	TGTGCCAGCAGGACGACAGGGGTACATGAGCAGTTCTTC
TRBD2	.	TRBV27	TRBJ2-1	CASSLLAGGSYNEQFF	TGTGCCAGCAGCCTCCTAGCGGGAGGTTCCTACAATGAGCAGTTCTTC
TRBD2	.	TRBV5-1	TRBJ2-1	CASSLPRGTSGSYNEQFF	TGCGCCAGCAGCTTGCCACGCGGGACTAGCGGGAGTTACAATGAGCAGTTCTTC
.	.	TRBV28	TRBJ2-6	CASSAATGSGANVLTF	TGTGCCAGCAGTGCAGCAACAGGGTCTGGGGCCAACGTCCTGACTTTC
.	.	TRBV28	TRBJ1-1	CASSFDSGENTEAFF	TGTGCCAGCAGTTTCGATTCGGGAGAGAACACTGAAGCTTTCTTT
TRBD1	.	TRBV9	TRBJ1-4	CASSVEGQANEKLFF	TGTGCCAGCAGCGTAGAGGGACAGGCTAATGAAAAACTGTTTTTT
.	.	TRBV7-9	TRBJ1-4	CASSLGGADEKLFF	TGTGCCAGCAGCTTGGGGGGGGCTGATGAAAAACTGTTTTTT
TRBD1	.	TRBV30	TRBJ2-5	CAWSVWKGARETQYF	TGTGCCTGGAGTGTATGGAAGGGGGCCAGGGAGACCCAGTACTTC
.	.	TRBV5-1	TRBJ2-7	CASSLGQDGEQYF	TGCGCCAGCAGCTTGGGACAGGACGGCGAGCAGTACTTC
.	.	TRBV2	TRBJ2-7	CASSTQQSQGEQYF	TGTGCCAGCAGTACCCAGCAGTCCCAGGGCGAGCAGTACTTC
.	few	TRBV18	TRBJ1-1	CASSPAEHTEAFF	TGTGCCAGCTCACCCGCGGAACACACTGAAGCTTTCTTT
.	.	TRBV5-4	TRBJ2-2	CASSSMSSNTGELFF	TGTGCCAGCAGCTCGATGAGTTCGAACACCGGGGAGCTGTTTTTT
.	.	TRBV5-1	TRBJ1-4	CASRGVASEKLFF	TGCGCCAGCAGGGGAGTGGCGAGTGAAAAACTGTTTTTT
.	.	TRBV28	TRBJ2-1	CASSFRSVGYNEQFF	TGTGCCAGCAGTTTCAGAAGCGTAGGCTACAATGAGCAGTTCTTC
.	few	TRBV11-2	TRBJ2-3	CASSRGRLVRDTQYF	TGTGCCAGCAGCCGAGGTCGGTTAGTCCGGGATACGCAGTATTTT
TRBD2	.	TRBV5-1	TRBJ2-1	CASSLELAGGNEQFF	TGCGCCAGCAGCTTGGAGCTAGCGGGAGGTAATGAGCAGTTCTTC
.	.	TRBV5-1	TRBJ1-1	CASSRSLNTEAFF	TGCGCCAGCAGCCGTTCGTTGAACACTGAAGCTTTCTTT
.	.	TRBV7-6	TRBJ2-7	CASSLQGYEQYF	TGTGCCAGCAGCTTACAGGGCTACGAGCAGTACTTC
TRBD1	once	TRBV11-1	TRBJ1-1	CASSFTGGADTEAFF	TGTGCCAGCAGCTTTACAGGGGGCGCGGACACTGAAGCTTTCTTT
.	.	TRBV18	TRBJ2-7	CASSPTVYEQYF	TGTGCCAGCTCACCAACAGTCTACGAGCAGTACTTC
TRBD2	.	TRBV6-1	TRBJ2-5	CANPSGEWTQYF	TGTGCCAACCCTAGCGGGGAGTGGACCCAGTACTTC
TRBD1	.	TRBV9	TRBJ2-5	CASSPPGQGNRGETQYF	TGTGCCAGCAGCCCTCCGGGACAGGGGAACCGCGGAGAGACCCAGTACTTC
TRBD1	.	TRBV5-8	TRBJ2-2	CASSPGTEPIANTGELFF	TGTGCCAGCAGCCCCGGGACAGAGCCCATCGCGAACACCGGGGAGCTGTTTTTT
.	.	TRBV27	TRBJ2-5	CASRRGRLQETQYF	TGTGCCAGCAGGCGGGGGCGCCTCCAAGAGACCCAGTACTTC
.	.	TRBV15	TRBJ2-7	CATSRDWSYEQYF	TGTGCCACCAGCAGAGATTGGTCCTACGAGCAGTACTTC
.	.	TRBV13	TRBJ2-7	CASSLDGRGTYEQYF	TGTGCCAGCAGCTTAGACGGGAGAGGAACCTACGAGCAGTACTTC
.	.	TRBV29-1	TRBJ1-2	CSVEDQGYGYTF	TGCAGCGTTGAAGATCAGGGGTATGGCTACACCTTC
.	.	TRBV6-5	TRBJ2-3	CASSILMGTPGTQYF	TGTGCCAGCAGTATACTGATGGGGACTCCGGGTACGCAGTATTTT
.	.	TRBV6-4	TRBJ1-2	CASSDLGGKHGYTF	TGTGCCAGCAGTGACCTAGGAGGGAAACATGGCTACACCTTC
.	.	TRBV11-2	TRBJ2-6	CASRYSGANVLTF	TGTGCCAGCAGGTACTCTGGGGCCAACGTCCTGACTTTC
.	.	TRBV4-1	TRBJ1-2	CASSQSPLANYGYTF	TGCGCCAGCAGCCAGTCACCCCTAGCTAACTATGGCTACACCTTC
.	.	TRBV5-1	TRBJ2-2	CASSLKQSTGELFF	TGCGCCAGCAGCTTGAAACAGTCCACCGGGGAGCTGTTTTTT
.	.	TRBV11-2	TRBJ2-7	CASSLLQGSSYEQYF	TGTGCCAGCAGCTTACTCCAGGGCAGCTCCTACGAGCAGTACTTC
TRBD2	few	TRBV25-1	TRBJ2-3	CASSGLAGGVGTDTQYF	TGTGCCAGCAGTGGACTAGCGGGAGGAGTAGGTACAGATACGCAGTATTTT
.	.	TRBV27	TRBJ1-4	CASRLRGGGEKLFF	TGTGCCAGCAGGCTACGTGGTGGAGGTGAAAAACTGTTTTTT
.	few	TRBV5-1	TRBJ2-7	CASSADSYEQYF	TGCGCCAGCAGCGCGGACAGTTACGAGCAGTACTTC
TRBD2	.	TRBV6-6	TRBJ2-1	CASSYGAGLTYNEQFF	TGTGCCAGCAGTTACGGGGCGGGACTAACCTACAATGAGCAGTTCTTC
.	.	TRBV15	TRBJ2-6	CATSRDFGDVLTF	TGTGCCACCAGCAGAGATTTTGGAGACGTCCTGACTTTC
TRBD1	.	TRBV9	TRBJ2-5	CASSSRDRGQETQYF	TGTGCCAGCAGCTCCCGGGACAGGGGGCAAGAGACCCAGTACTTC